This T cell receptor beta chain came from a study of blood T cell repertoires in COVID-19. Study at large: Acute-phase and convalescent COVID-19 samples originated in the United States, Italy and Spain. T cells, B-cell-depleted T cells, or PBMCs provided the cDNA or gDNA that served as material.

As processed by the authors: Amplification with reference gene primers provided the estimates of nucleated cell counts. TCRdb keeps only in-frame clones here, not all; method: immunoSEQ multiplex PCR. Clonal size and the V and J genes are those of that table, whereas D and trimming came from the DNA. The profile shows 200,000 to 300,000 clones, approximately 86% of them singletons. Per the germline V gene, CDR1 is KGHSH and CDR2 is LQKENI. This CDR3 contains 14 residues. V lost 1 base to trimming and J lost 4 bases; unmatched junction nucleotides: 2. J is TRBJ2-3 and V is TRBV18; 7 bases agree with TRBD2. This receptor was obtained from a young woman who had recovered from COVID-19. Sample: peripheral blood. The CDR3 sequence: CASSPQGRADTQYF. The DNA for the CDR3 is TGTGCCAGCTCACCACAGGGGAGGGCAGATACGCAGTATTTT.